One and the same sample provided the 25 T cell receptor beta chains below, sequenced in a study of T-cell reconstitution after alpha-beta-depleted transplantation in children. Researchers prepared the TCRbeta library using unique molecular identifiers, the study reports. Via MiXCR, TCRdb re-called the PCR reads, giving one row per CDR3 protein. The table records roughly 300,000 distinct CDR3 sequences, more than 8% of them present only once. This material consisted of PBMCs from the stem cell graft donor, taken from the stem cell graft. Receptors were obtained from a human donor who donated a stem cell graft to a child with SCID.

V usage is TRBV20-1 and J usage is TRBJ2-1, with 10 nucleotides matching TRBD2. The CDR3 runs to 17 residues. V trimming: 1 base; J trimming: 0 bases; junction bases outside the gene matches: 6. Per germline, CDR1 DFQATT and CDR2 SNEGSKA (reference sequence). The CDR3 here is CSARVSGGISSYNEQFF. The CDR3 nucleotides read TGCAGTGCTAGAGTTAGCGGGGGGATAAGCTCCTACAATGAGCAGTTCTTC.

This clonotype was observed at least ten times. The chain employs TRBV9 and TRBJ2-3; TRBD2 agrees at 9 bases. The CDR3 extends over 15 amino acids. V shed 0 bases and J 1 base; nucleotides not matched to a gene: 0. The germline CDR1 and CDR2 sequences are SGDLS and YYNGEE. DNA of the CDR3: TGTGCCAGCAGCGTAGGGACTAGCGGCACAGATACGCAGTATTTT. Encoded protein: CASSVGTSGTDTQYF.

The chain couples TRBV10-3 to TRBJ2-5, with 11 bases lining up with TRBD1. The J segment lost 3 bases and the V segment lost 6 bases, leaving 3 bases of the junction unmatched. Germline V lookup: CDR1 ENHRY, CDR2 SYGVKD. CDR3 length equals 14 residues. CDR3 nucleotide sequence: TGTGCCATCAGGCAGGGACAGGGGGAAGAGACCCAGTACTTC. This encodes CAIRQGQGEETQYF.

In this sample, this clonotype turned up a few times. V usage is TRBV27 and J usage is TRBJ1-4, with 9 bases that match TRBD1. This CDR3 comprises 14 residues. The V and J ends lost 4 bases and 8 bases, in that order; junction bases with no gene match: 5. Germline loops: CDR1 MNHEY, CDR2 SMNVEV (reference sequence). As DNA, the CDR3 is TGTGCCAGCAGTTCACAGGGGGCCGACGAAAAACTGTTTTTT. Protein sequence: CASSSQGADEKLFF.

The CDR3 coding sequence is TGTGCCAGCAGTCCGGTGGGCCCCCTGGGAGAGCAGTACTTC. It translates to CASSPVGPLGEQYF. The chain joins TRBV12-3 or TRBV12-4 to TRBJ2-7; D is ambiguous. The CDR3 contains 14 residues. V lost 5 bases, J lost 7 bases, and 18 bases lay in between.

This clonotype occurred many times. The genes are TRBV12-3 or TRBV12-4 and TRBJ1-5; 7 positions agree with TRBD1. This CDR3 has 14 amino acids. The ends lost 6 bases at V and 6 bases at J; junction bases unmatched: 8. In nucleotides, the CDR3 is TGTGCCAGCAGATATAACAGGGGCGCTCAGCCCCAGCATTTT. The encoded protein is CASRYNRGAQPQHF.

This clonotype showed up just a few times. V is TRBV18 and J is TRBJ2-7; 7 bases are a match to TRBD1. V shed 5 bases, J shed 2 bases, and the junction held 3 bases outside the gene matches. This CDR3 contains 13 residues. Germline-derived CDR1 and CDR2 are KGHSH and LQKENI. The DNA of the CDR3 is TGTGCCAGCTCAGCCGACAGGGCCTACGAGCAGTACTTC. It specifies CASSADRAYEQYF.

The gene calls are TRBV10-3 and TRBJ2-5, with 7 bases fitting TRBD1. This CDR3 is built from 15 residues. J gave up 0 bases and V 10 bases, and 11 bases lay outside the gene matches. Germline V gene sequence: CDR1 ENHRY, CDR2 SYGVKD. The CDR3 protein is CATCPGTVNQETQYF. The CDR3 coding sequence is TGTGCCACCTGCCCCGGGACAGTTAACCAAGAGACCCAGTACTTC.

V is TRBV6-2 or TRBV6-3 and J is TRBJ2-1; a weak D match, TRBD2 (7 bases). Per the germline V gene, CDR1 is MNHEY and CDR2 is SVGEGT. The length of the CDR3 is 14 residues. Trimming shortened V by 8 bases and J by 7 bases, and 18 bases separated the two germline ends. This CDR3 is CASAATGGKNEQFF. CDR3 DNA: TGTGCCAGCGCGGCGACGGGGGGCAAAAATGAGCAGTTCTTC.

The gene calls are TRBV5-1 and TRBJ1-1; no clear D gene. Per the germline V gene, CDR1 is SGHRS and CDR2 is YFSETQ. The CDR3 covers 14 residues. The ends were cut back, 4 bases at V and 1 base at J, with 11 bases in the middle. The CDR3 bases are TGCGCCAGCAGCAAGGGTCCGGGGAACACTGAAGCTTTCTTT. This sequence encodes CASSKGPGNTEAFF.

At least ten counts were recorded for this clonotype. The V and J genes are TRBV20-1 and TRBJ2-7; perhaps TRBD1 as D (6 bases). The V end lost 3 bases, the J end lost 5 bases, and 11 bases lay between the germline ends. Per the germline V gene, CDR1 is DFQATT and CDR2 is SNEGSKA (reference sequence). The CDR3 sequence is 12 residues long. The CDR3 is CSASLTGNEQYF. The CDR3 bases are TGCAGTGCTAGCCTAACAGGGAACGAGCAGTACTTC.

This clonotype was found many times. The chain links TRBV3-1 to TRBJ2-7; 7 nucleotides align to TRBD1. Germline values: CDR1 LGHDT, CDR2 YNNKEL (reference sequence). V trimming: 0 bases; J trimming: 7 bases; junction bases outside the gene matches: 6. This CDR3 is built from 14 residues. In nucleotides, the CDR3 is TGTGCCAGCAGCCAAGATCACAGGGGTGATGAGCAGTACTTC. This gives the protein CASSQDHRGDEQYF.

The chain couples TRBV5-1 to TRBJ2-7; 11 nucleotides align to TRBD1. Germline CDR1 reads SGHRS; CDR2 reads YFSETQ. CDR3 length equals 15 residues. V dropped 4 bases and J dropped 4; count of bases not matched to a gene: 7. The CDR3 DNA sequence: TGCGCCAGCAGCGGAACCGGGACAGGGGGTTACGAGCAGTACTTC. Residues: CASSGTGTGGYEQYF.

This clonotype was recorded at least ten times. This chain joins TRBV9 and TRBJ2-7, with 8 nucleotides matching TRBD2. Per the germline V gene, CDR1 is SGDLS and CDR2 is YYNGEE. The CDR3 spans 15 residues. Trimming took 4 bases from V and 0 from J; bases not matched to a gene: 6. DNA of the CDR3: TGTGCCAGCAGCCCCCGGGCGGGGGGCTCCTACGAGCAGTACTTC. This gives the protein CASSPRAGGSYEQYF.

The rearrangement links TRBV6-1 to TRBJ1-1, with 8 bases fitting TRBD1. The ends lost 9 bases at V and 0 bases at J; junction bases unmatched: 9. Germline V gives CDR1 MNHNS, CDR2 SASEGT. This CDR3 has 15 residues. CDR3 amino acids: CASTDRAHMNTEAFF. CDR3 nucleotide sequence: TGTGCCAGTACGGACAGGGCGCACATGAACACTGAAGCTTTCTTT.

This clonotype was detected a few times. The J gene is TRBJ2-2, the V gene TRBV24-1; 15 bases are a match to TRBD2. The germline V gene has CDR1 KGHDR and CDR2 SFDVKD. With 5 bases clipped from V and 0 bases from J, the junction kept 3 bases outside the gene matches. The CDR3 covers 18 residues. In DNA form, the CDR3 reads TGTGCCACCAGTGGGACTAGCGGGGGGGTAACGAACACCGGGGAGCTGTTTTTT. It translates to CATSGTSGGVTNTGELFF.

The J gene is TRBJ2-7, the V gene TRBV2, with D perhaps TRBD1 (5 bases). V was cut by 7 bases and J by 3 bases, with 10 bases left in between. Germline V gene lookup returns CDR1 SNHLY and CDR2 FYNNEI. CDR3 size: 12 residues. CDR3 amino acids: CASMPGNYEQYF. CDR3 coding DNA: TGTGCCAGCATGCCAGGGAACTACGAGCAGTACTTC. Filled out from reference TRBV2 and TRBJ2-7, the complete variable domain reads EPEVTQTPSHQVTQMGQEVILRCVPISNHLYFYWYRQILGQKVEFLVSFYNNEISEKSEIFDDQFSVERPDGSNFTLKIRSTKLEDSAMYFCASMPGNYEQYFGPGTRLTVT.

This clonotype was recorded many times. V and J are TRBV7-9 and TRBJ2-5; D unclear. CDR1 SEHNR and CDR2 FQNEAQ come from the germline V gene (reference sequence). The CDR3 runs to 14 residues. The V gene lost 2 bases and the J gene lost 3 bases, with 10 bases spanning the gap. The CDR3 sequence is CASSLLSVEETQYF. The CDR3 region has the DNA TGTGCCAGCAGCTTACTGTCCGTTGAAGAGACCCAGTACTTC.

The rearrangement uses TRBV2 and TRBJ2-7; 8 positions agree with TRBD1. Germline V CDR1 and CDR2: SNHLY, FYNNEI. This CDR3 has 14 residues. The V and J ends lost 2 bases and 4 bases, in that order; junction bases with no gene match: 4. Written as DNA, the CDR3 is TGTGCCAGCAGTGAAACAGGACAGGGTTACGAGCAGTACTTC. Translating it yields CASSETGQGYEQYF.

In this sample, this clonotype turned up many times. V usage is TRBV29-1 and J usage is TRBJ1-1; D is uncertain. V lost 3 bases to trimming and J lost 4 bases, with 15 bases between them. CDR3 size: 14 residues. Germline-derived CDR1 and CDR2 are SQVTM and ANQGSEA. The chain's CDR3 is CSVDSRTAGTEAFF. The CDR3 region has the DNA TGCAGCGTTGATTCCCGGACGGCTGGCACTGAAGCTTTCTTT.

This chain joins TRBV5-4 and TRBJ2-7; TRBD1 aligns across 8 bases. The trim removed 3 bases at V and 4 bases at J, leaving 9 bases unmatched. Germline CDR1 is SGHNT and CDR2 is YYREEE (reference sequence). CDR3 length equals 15 residues. The DNA for the CDR3 is TGTGCCAGCAGCTCCCGGACAGGGAAAGTGTACGAGCAGTACTTC. Translated: CASSSRTGKVYEQYF.

This clonotype has a count of ten or more. This chain joins TRBV11-2 and TRBJ2-2; D uncertain. Trimming took 5 bases from V and 4 from J, leaving 11 bases between them. The CDR3 length is 14 residues. Germline V gene sequence: CDR1 SGHAT, CDR2 FQNNGV. The CDR3 reads CASSQYTLTGELFF. The CDR3 nucleotides read TGTGCCAGCAGCCAATACACCCTCACCGGGGAGCTGTTTTTT. Full variable domain (outside the CDR3, taken from reference TRBV11-2 and TRBJ2-2): EAGVAQSPRYKIIEKRQSVAFWCNPISGHATLYWYQQILGQGPKLLIQFQNNGVVDDSQLPKDRFSAERLKGVDSTLKIQPAKLEDSAVYLCASSQYTLTGELFFGEGSRLTVL.

This clonotype was counted at least ten times. V and J are TRBV28 and TRBJ2-7; D gene uncertain. The CDR3 runs 15 residues. CDR1 is MDHEN and CDR2 is SYDVKM in the germline V gene. V was clipped by 2 bases and J by 3 bases, with 14 bases between them. CDR3 DNA: TGTGCCAGCAGTTTAAGTTGGCAGGTAGGCTACGAGCAGTACTTC. It specifies CASSLSWQVGYEQYF. The variable domain in full, with the rest retrieved from reference TRBV28 and TRBJ2-7, is DVKVTQSSRYLVKRTGEKVFLECVQDMDHENMFWYRQDPGLGLRLIYFSYDVKMKEKGDIPEGYSVSREKKERFSLILESASTNQTSMYLCASSLSWQVGYEQYFGPGTRLTVT.

The table lists this clonotype with many counts. The chain uses TRBV7-6 and TRBJ2-7; D call uncertain. V gave up 2 bases and J gave up 2 bases, with 10 bases separating them. Germline-derived CDR1 and CDR2 are SGHVS and FNYEAQ. The CDR3 runs to 14 residues. CDR3 residues: CASSLIVRTYEQYF. CDR3 nucleotide sequence: TGTGCCAGCAGCTTAATCGTCAGGACCTACGAGCAGTACTTC.

The V gene is TRBV27, the J gene TRBJ2-2; D gene ambiguous. Germline loops: CDR1 MNHEY, CDR2 SMNVEV (reference sequence). Trimming took 5 bases from V and 4 from J, leaving 11 bases between them. There are 14 residues in the CDR3. CDR3: CASSRRRGTGELFF. The CDR3 coding sequence is TGTGCCAGCAGTAGGCGGCGAGGCACCGGGGAGCTGTTTTTT.